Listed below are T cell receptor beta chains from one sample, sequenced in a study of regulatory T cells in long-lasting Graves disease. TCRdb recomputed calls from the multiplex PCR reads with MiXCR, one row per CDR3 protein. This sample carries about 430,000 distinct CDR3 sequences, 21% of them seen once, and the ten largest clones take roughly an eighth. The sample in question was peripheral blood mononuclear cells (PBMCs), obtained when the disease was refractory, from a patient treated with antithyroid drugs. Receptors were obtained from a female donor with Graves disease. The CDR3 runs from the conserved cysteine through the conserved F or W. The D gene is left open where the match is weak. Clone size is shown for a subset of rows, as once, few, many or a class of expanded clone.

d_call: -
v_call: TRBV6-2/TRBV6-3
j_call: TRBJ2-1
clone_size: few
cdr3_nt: TGTGCCAGCAGTGATAGGGGTGGCTACAATGAGCAGTTCTTC
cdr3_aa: CASSDRGGYNEQFF

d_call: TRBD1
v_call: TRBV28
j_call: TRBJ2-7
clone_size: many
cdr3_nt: TGTGCCAGCGGAGCGCCGGGACAGAAATACGAGCAGTACTTC
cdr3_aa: CASGAPGQKYEQYF

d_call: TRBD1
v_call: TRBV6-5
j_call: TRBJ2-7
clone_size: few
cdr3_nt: TGTGCCAGCAGTTACGGACAGGGCTTCGAGCAGTACTTC
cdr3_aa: CASSYGQGFEQYF

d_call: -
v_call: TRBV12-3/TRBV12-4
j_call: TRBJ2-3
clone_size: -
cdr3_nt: TGTGCCAGCAGTCGACAGGAAGATACGCAGTATTTT
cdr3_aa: CASSRQEDTQYF

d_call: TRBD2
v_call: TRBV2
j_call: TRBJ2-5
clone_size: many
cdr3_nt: TGTGCCAGCAGTGTGGTTAGCGGGAGGGGCGAGACCCAGTACTTC
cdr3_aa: CASSVVSGRGETQYF

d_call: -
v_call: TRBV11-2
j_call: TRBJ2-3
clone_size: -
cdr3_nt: TGTGCCAGCAGCATAGGGTTCGCAGGGGAGACAGATACGCAGTATTTT
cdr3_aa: CASSIGFAGETDTQYF

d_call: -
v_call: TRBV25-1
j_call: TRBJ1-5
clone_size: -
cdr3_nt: TGTGCCAGCAGTGAAACAGACAGGTGCAATCAGCCCCAGCATTTT
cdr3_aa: CASSETDRCNQPQHF

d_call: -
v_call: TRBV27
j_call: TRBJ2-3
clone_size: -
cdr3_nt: TGTGCCAGCCGTACAGCGGGCACAGATACGCAGTATTTT
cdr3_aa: CASRTAGTDTQYF

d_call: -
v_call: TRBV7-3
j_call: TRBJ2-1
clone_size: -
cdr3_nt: TGTGCCAGCAGCTCAGACTCCATCAATGAGCAGTTCTTC
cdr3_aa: CASSSDSINEQFF

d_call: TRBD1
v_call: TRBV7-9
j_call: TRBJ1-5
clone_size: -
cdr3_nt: TGTGCCAGCAGCGCCTCTCCGGGACAGGGTATCGATAGCAATCAGCCCCAGCATTTT
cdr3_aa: CASSASPGQGIDSNQPQHF

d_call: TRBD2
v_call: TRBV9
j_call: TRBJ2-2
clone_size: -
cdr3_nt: TGTGCCAGCAGCGCCGGACTAGCGCGTGATTACACCGGGGAGCTGTTTTTT
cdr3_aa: CASSAGLARDYTGELFF

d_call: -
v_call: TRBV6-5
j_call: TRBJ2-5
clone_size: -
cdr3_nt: TGTGCCAGCAGTTTAGCGAGTTCGGAGACCCAGTACTTC
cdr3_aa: CASSLASSETQYF

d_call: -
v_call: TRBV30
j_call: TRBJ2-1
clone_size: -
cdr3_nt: TGTGCCTGGGGACCGAGGGAGCAGTTCTTC
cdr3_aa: CAWGPREQFF

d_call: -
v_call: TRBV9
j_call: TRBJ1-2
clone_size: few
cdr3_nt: TGTGCCAGCAGCGTAGAAGGGGTTCCTTATGGCTACACCTTC
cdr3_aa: CASSVEGVPYGYTF

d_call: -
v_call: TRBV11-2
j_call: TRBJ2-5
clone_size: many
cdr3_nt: TGTGCCAGCAGCCTCGGGTTAGCAGAGACCCAGTACTTC
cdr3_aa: CASSLGLAETQYF

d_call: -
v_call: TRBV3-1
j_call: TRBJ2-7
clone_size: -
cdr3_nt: TGTGCCAGCAGCCGCCTAGGACAGCCCTACGAGCAGTACTTC
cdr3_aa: CASSRLGQPYEQYF

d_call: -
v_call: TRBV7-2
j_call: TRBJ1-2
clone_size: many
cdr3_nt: TGTGCCAGCAGCAACGGTGCCGTCCAGTCCTCCTATGGCTACACCTTC
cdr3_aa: CASSNGAVQSSYGYTF

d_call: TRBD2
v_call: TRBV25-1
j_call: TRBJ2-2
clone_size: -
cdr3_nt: TGTGCCAGCAGTGAATCCCTAGCGGGGTACACCGGGGAGCTGTTTTTT
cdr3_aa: CASSESLAGYTGELFF

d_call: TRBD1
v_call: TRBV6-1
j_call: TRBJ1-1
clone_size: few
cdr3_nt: TGTGCCAGTACGAGGACAGGTCGGAACACTGAAGCTTTCTTT
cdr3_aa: CASTRTGRNTEAFF

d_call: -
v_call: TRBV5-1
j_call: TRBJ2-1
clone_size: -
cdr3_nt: TGCGCCAGCAGATTCCGGGTACACGAGCGCCCCTACAATGAGCAGTTCTTC
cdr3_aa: CASRFRVHERPYNEQFF

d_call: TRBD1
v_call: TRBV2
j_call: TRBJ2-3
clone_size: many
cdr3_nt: TGTGCCAGTAGGGACAGGACCCCGTATACGCAGTATTTT
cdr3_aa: CASRDRTPYTQYF

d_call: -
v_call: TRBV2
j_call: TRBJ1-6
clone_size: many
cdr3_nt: TGTGCCAGCAATATGGACACCAGCTCCTATAATTCACCCCTCCACTTT
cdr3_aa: CASNMDTSSYNSPLHF

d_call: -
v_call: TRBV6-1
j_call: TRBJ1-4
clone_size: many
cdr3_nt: TGTGCCAGCAGTGAAGAGGGGTATGCTGAAAAACTGTTTTTT
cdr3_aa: CASSEEGYAEKLFF

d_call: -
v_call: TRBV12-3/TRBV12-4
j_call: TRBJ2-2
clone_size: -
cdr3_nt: TGTGCCAGCAGTCAAAGGGGGGATACCGGGGAGCTGTTTTTT
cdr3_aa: CASSQRGDTGELFF

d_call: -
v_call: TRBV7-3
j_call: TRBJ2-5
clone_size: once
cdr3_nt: TGTGCCAGCAGCCCGGTGCCTGGGAGCCAAGAGACCCAGTACTTC
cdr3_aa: CASSPVPGSQETQYF

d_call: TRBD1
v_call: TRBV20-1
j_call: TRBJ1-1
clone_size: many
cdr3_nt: TGCAGTGCTAGACAGGGGGGATCGAACACTGAAGCTTTCTTT
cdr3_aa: CSARQGGSNTEAFF

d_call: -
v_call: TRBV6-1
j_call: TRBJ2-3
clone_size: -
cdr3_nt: TGTGCCAGCAAGGTGGGGTTGGTTACGCAGTATTTT
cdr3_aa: CASKVGLVTQYF

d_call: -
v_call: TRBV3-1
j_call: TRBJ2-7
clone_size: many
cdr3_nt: TGTGCCAGCAGCCTTACGGCCCCACCTCCCTACGAGCAGTACTTC
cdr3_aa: CASSLTAPPPYEQYF

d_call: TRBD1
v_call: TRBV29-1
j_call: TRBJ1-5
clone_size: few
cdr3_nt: TGCAGCGTGACAACCGGGACAGGGGTGGATCAGCCCCAGCATTTT
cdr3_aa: CSVTTGTGVDQPQHF

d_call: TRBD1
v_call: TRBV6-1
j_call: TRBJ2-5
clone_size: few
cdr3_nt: TGTGCCAGCAGTGAACCGACAGGGGGCCTTTTTCAAGAGACCCAGTACTTC
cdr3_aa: CASSEPTGGLFQETQYF

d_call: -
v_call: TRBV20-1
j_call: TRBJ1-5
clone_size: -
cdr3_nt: TGCAGTGCTACCAGTGGCGGGGAGAGTCAGCCCCAGCATTTT
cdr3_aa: CSATSGGESQPQHF

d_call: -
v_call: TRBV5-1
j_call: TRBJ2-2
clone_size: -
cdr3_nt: TGCGCCAGCAGCGCGGACTGGGGAACCGGGGAGCTGTTTTTT
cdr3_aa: CASSADWGTGELFF

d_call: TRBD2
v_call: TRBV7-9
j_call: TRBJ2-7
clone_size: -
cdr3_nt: TGTGCCAGCAGCTCATCATCCGGGACTAGCGGGAGGGCAATTGCTTTCTACGAGCAGTACTTC
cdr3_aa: CASSSSSGTSGRAIAFYEQYF